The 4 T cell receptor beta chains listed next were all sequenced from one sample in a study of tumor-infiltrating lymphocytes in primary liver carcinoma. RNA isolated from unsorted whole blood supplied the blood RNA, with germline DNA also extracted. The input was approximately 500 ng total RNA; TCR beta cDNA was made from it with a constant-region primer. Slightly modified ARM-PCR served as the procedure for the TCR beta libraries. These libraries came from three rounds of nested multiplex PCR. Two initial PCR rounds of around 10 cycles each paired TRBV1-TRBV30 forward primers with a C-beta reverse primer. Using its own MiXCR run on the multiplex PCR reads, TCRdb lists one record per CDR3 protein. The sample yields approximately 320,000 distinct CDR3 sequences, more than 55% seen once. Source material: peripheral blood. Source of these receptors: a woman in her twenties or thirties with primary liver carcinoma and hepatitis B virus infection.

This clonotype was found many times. The CDR3 nucleotides are TGTGCCAGCAGCTTAGTCACAGGGTCGGGAGAGACCCAGTACTTC. As protein: CASSLVTGSGETQYF. This chain joins TRBV11-2 and TRBJ2-5; tentatively, D is TRBD1 (6 bases). V dropped 1 base and J dropped 4 bases, with 13 bases sitting between them. The CDR3 is made up of 15 amino acids. Germline V gene data show CDR1 as SGHAT and CDR2 as FQNNGV.

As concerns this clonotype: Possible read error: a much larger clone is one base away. CDR3 protein: CASSENRLNRQYF. The CDR3 DNA follows: TGTGCCAGCAGTGAAAATAGACTTAATAGGCAGTATTTT. The V gene is TRBV6-1, the J gene TRBJ2-3; D is unclear. CDR3 size: 13 residues. Trimming left V 2 bases short and J 11 bases short, with 14 bases between. Germline-derived CDR1 and CDR2 are MNHNS and SASEGT.

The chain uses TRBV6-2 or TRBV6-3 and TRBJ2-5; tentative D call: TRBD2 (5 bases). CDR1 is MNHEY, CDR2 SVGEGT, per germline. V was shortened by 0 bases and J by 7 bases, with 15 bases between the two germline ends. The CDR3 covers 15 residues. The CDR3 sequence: CASSYSIAGPGTQYF. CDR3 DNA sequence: TGTGCCAGCAGTTACTCGATTGCGGGTCCGGGGACCCAGTACTTC.

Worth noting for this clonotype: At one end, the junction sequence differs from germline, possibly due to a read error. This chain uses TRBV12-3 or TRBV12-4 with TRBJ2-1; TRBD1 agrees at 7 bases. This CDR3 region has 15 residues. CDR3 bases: TGTGCCAGCAGTCCGGACAGGTCCTCCTACAATGGGCAGTTCTTC. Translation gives CASSPDRSSYNGQFF.